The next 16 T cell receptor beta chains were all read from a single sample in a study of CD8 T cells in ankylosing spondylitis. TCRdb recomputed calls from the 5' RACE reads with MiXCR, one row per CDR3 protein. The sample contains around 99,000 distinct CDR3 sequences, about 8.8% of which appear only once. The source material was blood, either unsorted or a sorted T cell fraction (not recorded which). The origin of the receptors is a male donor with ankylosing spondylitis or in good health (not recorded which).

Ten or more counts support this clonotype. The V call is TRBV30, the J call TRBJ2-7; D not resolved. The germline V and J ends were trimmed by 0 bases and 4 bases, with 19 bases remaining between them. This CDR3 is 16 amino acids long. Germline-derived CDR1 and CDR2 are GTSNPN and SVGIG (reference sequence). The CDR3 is CAWSVSSLGSQYEQYF. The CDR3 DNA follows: TGTGCCTGGAGTGTAAGCTCTCTGGGCAGTCAATACGAGCAGTACTTC.

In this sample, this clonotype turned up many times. The CDR3 region is CASQKLAGVTGELFF. The CDR3 nucleotides read TGTGCCAGCCAAAAACTAGCGGGGGTAACCGGGGAGCTGTTTTTT. This chain joins TRBV27 and TRBJ2-2; 11 bases fit TRBD2. This CDR3 has 15 amino acids. Germline trimming cut 8 bases from V and 5 bases from J; bases unmatched to any gene: 7. Germline CDR1 and CDR2: MNHEY and SMNVEV (reference sequence).

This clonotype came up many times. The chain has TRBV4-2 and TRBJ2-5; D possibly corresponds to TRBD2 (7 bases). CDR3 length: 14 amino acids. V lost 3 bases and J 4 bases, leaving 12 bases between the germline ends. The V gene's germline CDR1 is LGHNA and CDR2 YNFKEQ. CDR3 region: CASSQGGAGETQYF. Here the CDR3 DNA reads TGTGCCAGCAGCCAGGGGGGGGCCGGAGAGACCCAGTACTTC.

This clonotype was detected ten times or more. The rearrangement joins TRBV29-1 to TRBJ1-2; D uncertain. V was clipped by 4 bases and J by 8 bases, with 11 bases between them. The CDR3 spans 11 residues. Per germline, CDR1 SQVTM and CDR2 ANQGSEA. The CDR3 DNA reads TGCAGCGTTGGGTCCGGGGTCGGCTACACCTTC. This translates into CSVGSGVGYTF.

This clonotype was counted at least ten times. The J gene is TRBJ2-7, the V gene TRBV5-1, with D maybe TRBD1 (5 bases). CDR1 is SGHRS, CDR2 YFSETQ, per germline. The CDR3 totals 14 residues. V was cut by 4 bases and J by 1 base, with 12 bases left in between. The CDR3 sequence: CASSPLDTSYEQYF. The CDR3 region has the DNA TGCGCCAGCAGCCCCTTGGACACTTCCTACGAGCAGTACTTC.

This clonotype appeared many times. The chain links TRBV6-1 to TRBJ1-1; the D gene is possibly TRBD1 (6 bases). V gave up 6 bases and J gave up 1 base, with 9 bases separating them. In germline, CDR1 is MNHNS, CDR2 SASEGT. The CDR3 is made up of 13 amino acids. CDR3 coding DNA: TGTGCCAGCAGCGGACAGACGAACACTGAAGCTTTCTTT. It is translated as CASSGQTNTEAFF.

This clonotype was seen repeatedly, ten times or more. The CDR3 nucleotides are TGTGCCAGTAGTATAGTGGGACAGGAACTTCCGATTCAGTACTTC. Amino acids: CASSIVGQELPIQYF. The rearrangement links TRBV19 to TRBJ2-4; 8 bases line up with TRBD1. V shed 1 base and J 10 bases; nucleotides not matched to a gene: 9. The germline V gene encodes CDR1 LNHDA and CDR2 SQIVND (reference sequence). The CDR3 loop spans 15 amino acids. Full variable domain (rest looked up from reference TRBV19 and TRBJ2-4): DGGITQSPKYLFRKEGQNVTLSCEQNLNHDAMYWYRQDPGQGLRLIYYSQIVNDFQKGDIAEGYSVSREKKESFPLTVTSAQKNPTAFYLCASSIVGQELPIQYFGAGTRLSVL.

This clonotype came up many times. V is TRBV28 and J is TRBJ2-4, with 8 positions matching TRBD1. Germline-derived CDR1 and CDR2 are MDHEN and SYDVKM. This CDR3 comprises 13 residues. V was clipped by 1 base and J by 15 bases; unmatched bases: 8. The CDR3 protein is CASSLSRQGFGYF. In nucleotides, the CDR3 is TGTGCCAGCAGTTTATCCCGACAGGGGTTTGGGTACTTC.

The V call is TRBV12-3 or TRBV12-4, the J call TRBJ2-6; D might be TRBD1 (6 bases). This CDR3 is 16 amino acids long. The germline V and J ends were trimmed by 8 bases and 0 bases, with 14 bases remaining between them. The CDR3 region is CASRGTGTSGANVLTF. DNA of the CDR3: TGTGCCAGCCGTGGTACAGGGACCTCTGGGGCCAACGTCCTGACTTTC.

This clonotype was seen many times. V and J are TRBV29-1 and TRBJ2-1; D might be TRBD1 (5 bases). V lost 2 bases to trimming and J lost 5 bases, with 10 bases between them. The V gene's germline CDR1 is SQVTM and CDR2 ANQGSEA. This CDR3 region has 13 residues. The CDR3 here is CSVERAGHNEQFF. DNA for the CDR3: TGCAGCGTTGAAAGGGCAGGGCACAATGAGCAGTTCTTC.

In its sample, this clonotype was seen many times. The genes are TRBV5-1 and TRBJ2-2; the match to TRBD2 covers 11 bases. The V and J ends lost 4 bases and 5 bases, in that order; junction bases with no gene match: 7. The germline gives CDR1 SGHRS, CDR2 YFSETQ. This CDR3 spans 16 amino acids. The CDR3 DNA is TGCGCCAGCAGCCGGATGACTAGCGGGGATACCGGGGAGCTGTTTTTT. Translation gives CASSRMTSGDTGELFF.

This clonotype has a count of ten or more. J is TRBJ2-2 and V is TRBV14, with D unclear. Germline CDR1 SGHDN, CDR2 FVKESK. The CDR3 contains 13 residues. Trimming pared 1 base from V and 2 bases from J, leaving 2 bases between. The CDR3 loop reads CASSQVNTGELFF. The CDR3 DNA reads TGTGCCAGCAGCCAAGTAAACACCGGGGAGCTGTTTTTT.

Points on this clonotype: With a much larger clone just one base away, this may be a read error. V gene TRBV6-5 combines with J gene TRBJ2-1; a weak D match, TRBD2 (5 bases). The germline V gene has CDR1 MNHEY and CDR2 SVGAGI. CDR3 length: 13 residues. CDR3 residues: CANSYSGYTEQFF. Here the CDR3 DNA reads TGTGCCAACAGTTACTCGGGGTACACTGAGCAGTTCTTC.

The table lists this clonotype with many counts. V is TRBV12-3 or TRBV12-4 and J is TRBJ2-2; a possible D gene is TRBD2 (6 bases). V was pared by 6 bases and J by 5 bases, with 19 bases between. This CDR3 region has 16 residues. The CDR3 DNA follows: TGTGCCAGCAGACGACGGGGGATTAGGACAACCGGGGAGCTGTTTTTT. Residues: CASRRRGIRTTGELFF.

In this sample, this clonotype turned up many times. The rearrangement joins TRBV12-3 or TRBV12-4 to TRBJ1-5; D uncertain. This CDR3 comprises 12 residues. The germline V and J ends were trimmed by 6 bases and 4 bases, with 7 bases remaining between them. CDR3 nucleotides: TGTGCCAGCAGCCGCACGAATCAGCCCCAGCATTTT. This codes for CASSRTNQPQHF.

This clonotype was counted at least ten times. CDR3 sequence reads: CASSLGQGRPYEQYF. DNA for the CDR3: TGCGCCAGCAGCTTAGGACAGGGGAGACCCTACGAGCAGTACTTC. This sequence joins TRBV5-1 and TRBJ2-7, with 9 bases matching TRBD1. Trimming cost V 2 bases and J 2 bases; bases outside gene matches: 5. CDR1 is SGHRS, CDR2 YFSETQ, per germline. The CDR3 totals 15 residues.